The rows below give T cell receptor beta chains drawn from one sample of a study of T cells after yellow fever vaccination. MiXCR, applied by TCRdb to the 5' RACE reads, yields one record per CDR3 protein. The sample consists of 550,000 to 750,000 distinct CDR3 sequences, 13% of them appearing once. The sample here was PBMCs, taken on the day of the yellow fever booster vaccination. These receptors were obtained from a young man who received the YFV17D yellow fever vaccine. Each CDR3 is given with its conserved first and last residue. D genes are given only for firm matches. Rows may omit the clone size; those that give it use once, few, many or a size class.

J | V | D | size | CDR3 | DNA
TRBJ1-1 | TRBV21-1 | . | . | CASSNPLRDRGTVTEAFF | TGTGCCAGCAGCAACCCTCTCCGGGACAGGGGGACTGTCACTGAAGCTTTCTTT
TRBJ2-1 | TRBV20-1 | TRBD2 | few | CSARSASGILSYNEQFF | TGCAGTGCTAGGTCGGCTAGCGGGATTCTATCCTACAATGAGCAGTTCTTC
TRBJ2-3 | TRBV12-3/TRBV12-4 | . | few | CASGQLRTDTQYF | TGTGCCAGCGGACAACTGCGCACAGATACGCAGTATTTT
TRBJ1-6 | TRBV4-3 | . | few | CASSQGRANSPLHF | TGCGCCAGCAGCCAAGGCAGGGCGAATTCACCCCTCCACTTT
TRBJ2-1 | TRBV7-9 | TRBD2 | few | CASSFSGLAGKEQFF | TGTGCCAGCAGCTTCTCCGGGCTAGCGGGTAAGGAGCAGTTCTTC
TRBJ2-1 | TRBV5-4 | TRBD1 | few | CASSLAWGQYNEQFF | TGTGCCAGCAGCTTGGCCTGGGGACAGTACAATGAGCAGTTCTTC
TRBJ2-7 | TRBV5-1 | TRBD1 | few | CASRTGVSDEQYF | TGCGCCAGCAGGACAGGGGTGTCTGACGAGCAGTACTTC
TRBJ1-3 | TRBV20-1 | . | . | CSARDGLAHDTIYF | TGCAGTGCTAGAGATGGGCTTGCTCACGACACCATATATTTT
TRBJ2-7 | TRBV7-2 | TRBD1 | few | CASSLEGTGSYEQYF | TGTGCCAGCAGCTTAGAAGGGACAGGGTCCTACGAGCAGTACTTC
TRBJ2-7 | TRBV5-4 | . | . | CASSFEGAASYEQYF | TGTGCCAGCAGCTTTGAGGGAGCGGCCTCCTACGAGCAGTACTTC
TRBJ1-1 | TRBV10-2 | . | . | CASSGRKAEAFF | TGCGCCAGCTCCGGACGGAAAGCTGAAGCTTTCTTT
TRBJ1-1 | TRBV29-1 | . | . | CSVERGAGAFF | TGCAGCGTTGAACGGGGGGCCGGGGCTTTCTTT
TRBJ2-1 | TRBV20-1 | TRBD2 | . | CSARLGLSVGNEQFF | TGCAGTGCTAGACTGGGACTAAGCGTTGGGAATGAGCAGTTCTTC
TRBJ2-7 | TRBV3-1 | . | few | CASSQGGGIEQYF | TGTGCCAGCAGCCAAGGTGGAGGGATCGAGCAGTACTTC
TRBJ2-7 | TRBV5-1 | . | . | CASSLAGVGDYEQYF | TGCGCCAGCAGCTTGGCCGGGGTGGGGGACTACGAGCAGTACTTC
TRBJ2-2 | TRBV12-3/TRBV12-4 | . | . | CASRGRGYTGELFF | TGTGCCAGCAGAGGACGGGGTTACACCGGGGAGCTGTTTTTT
TRBJ2-7 | TRBV6-5 | . | many | CASSSRAGSYEQYF | TGTGCCAGCAGTTCTAGGGCGGGCTCCTACGAGCAGTACTTC